Listed here are 32 T cell receptor beta chains from one sample, sequenced in a study of CD8 T cells in ankylosing spondylitis. Study findings and constraints: What seemed typical of ankylosing spondylitis blood was a TCR beta motif built from eight highly homologous variants.

Their antigens remain unidentified. TCRdb ran MiXCR on the 5' RACE reads and lists one entry per CDR3 protein. Found here are 750,000 to 850,000 distinct CDR3 sequences, approximately 10% of them singletons; the top ten hold roughly 0.51%. The specimen sequenced was blood, either unsorted or a sorted T cell fraction (not recorded which). All receptors come from a male donor with ankylosing spondylitis.

CDR3 residues: CASSLVGYGAGANVLTF. The CDR3 DNA reads TGTGCCAGCAGCTTAGTCGGGTACGGGGCTGGGGCCAACGTCCTGACTTTC. The genes are TRBV7-2 and TRBJ2-6; a weak D match, TRBD2 (5 bases). Trimming pared 1 base from V and 2 bases from J, leaving 12 bases between. Germline CDR1 and CDR2: SGHTA and FQGNSA. The CDR3 runs to 17 residues.

This clonotype was seen a handful of times. The chain is built from TRBV5-6 and TRBJ2-1; 10 bases agree with TRBD2. CDR3 size: 16 residues. Germline V gene lookup returns CDR1 SGHDT and CDR2 YYEEEE. Losses at the gene ends were 4 bases for V and 6 bases for J; bases not matched to a gene: 10. The CDR3 sequence: CASSLPRAGGPNEQFF. CDR3 in DNA: TGTGCCAGCAGCCTCCCAAGAGCGGGAGGGCCCAATGAGCAGTTCTTC.

The chain employs TRBV2 and TRBJ2-7; the D gene is possibly TRBD2 (6 bases). Germline loops: CDR1 SNHLY, CDR2 FYNNEI. This CDR3 spans 13 amino acids. Trimming cost V 7 bases and J 0 bases, with 10 bases left between them. CDR3 coding DNA: TGTGCCAGCAAGCGGGCCAACTCCTACGAGCAGTACTTC. It encodes CASKRANSYEQYF.

This clonotype was seen a handful of times. This CDR3 reads CAISEGGPISYEQYF. CDR3 coding DNA: TGTGCCATCAGTGAGGGGGGCCCGATCTCCTACGAGCAGTACTTC. This chain joins TRBV10-3 and TRBJ2-7, with a possible D match to TRBD1 (6 bases). This CDR3 is 15 amino acids long. V dropped 2 bases and J dropped 0 bases, with 11 bases sitting between them. Per germline, CDR1 ENHRY and CDR2 SYGVKD.

In its sample, this clonotype was seen a few times. The chain links TRBV20-1 to TRBJ2-5, with D perhaps matching TRBD2 (6 bases). Per germline, CDR1 DFQATT and CDR2 SNEGSKA (reference sequence). Trimming left V 4 bases short and J 6 bases short, with 18 bases between. This CDR3 region has 14 residues. CDR3 in amino acids: CSATKGGIGKTQYF. The CDR3 bases are TGCAGTGCTACCAAAGGAGGGATCGGCAAGACCCAGTACTTC.

This clonotype was observed at least ten times. The rearrangement uses TRBV20-1 and TRBJ2-3; D might be TRBD2 (5 bases). CDR1 is DFQATT, CDR2 SNEGSKA, per germline (reference sequence). CDR3 length: 15 amino acids. With 3 bases removed from V and 1 base from J, the gap between germline ends came to 14 bases. Here the CDR3 DNA reads TGCAGTGCTAGGTCGGCTCTAGCCGGCACAGATACGCAGTATTTT. It specifies CSARSALAGTDTQYF.

The CDR3 spells CASSLGSARGETQYF. The DNA for the CDR3 is TGTGCCAGCAGCTTAGGGTCGGCGAGGGGAGAGACCCAGTACTTC. The chain is built from TRBV7-8 and TRBJ2-5; D possibly matches TRBD1 or TRBD2 (5 bases each). The CDR3 totals 15 residues. Trimming removed 1 base from V and 4 bases from J, with 13 bases in between. Germline V gene lookup returns CDR1 SGHVS and CDR2 FQNEAQ.

This clonotype was observed a few times. V gene TRBV6-5 combines with J gene TRBJ1-6; D is unclear. The length of the CDR3 is 12 residues. Germline V gene sequence: CDR1 MNHEY, CDR2 SVGAGI. Trimming left V 6 bases short and J 10 bases short, with 10 bases between. CDR3: CASRMAASPLHF. The CDR3 DNA sequence: TGTGCCAGCAGGATGGCAGCATCACCCCTCCACTTT.

The chain has TRBV18 and TRBJ1-6; 10 bases align to TRBD1. V shed 2 bases, J shed 11 bases, and the junction held 6 bases outside the gene matches. Germline CDR1 reads KGHSH; CDR2 reads LQKENI. The CDR3 is made up of 15 amino acids. In DNA, the CDR3 is TGTGCCAGCTCACCAGCGGGACAGGGGCGGGCACCCCTCCACTTT. This encodes CASSPAGQGRAPLHF.

This clonotype has ten or more counts. CDR3 region: CASSPRRGSLHTDTQYF. The CDR3 DNA sequence: TGTGCCAGCAGTCCGAGGAGGGGGTCGCTCCACACTGATACGCAGTATTTT. The chain has TRBV28 and TRBJ2-3, with D perhaps assigned TRBD1 or TRBD2 (6 bases each). Trimming left V 5 bases short and J 6 bases short, with 24 bases between. The CDR3 contains 17 residues. From germline, CDR1 is MDHEN and CDR2 SYDVKM.

The chain carries TRBV10-3 and TRBJ2-5; 10 positions match TRBD2. The ends lost 6 bases at V and 5 bases at J; junction bases unmatched: 9. Germline CDR1 and CDR2: ENHRY and SYGVKD. This CDR3 comprises 15 residues. The DNA for the CDR3 is TGTGCCATCAGCGGCGAAGCGGGGGGGGAGGAGACCCAGTACTTC. It translates to CAISGEAGGEETQYF.

V and J are TRBV6-5 and TRBJ2-5; D perhaps matches TRBD1 (6 bases). The germline V gene encodes CDR1 MNHEY and CDR2 SVGAGI. CDR3 length equals 17 residues. V was clipped by 2 bases and J by 1 base, with 17 bases between them. The chain's CDR3 is CASSYDLTGRGQETQYF. CDR3 nucleotides: TGTGCCAGCAGTTACGACCTGACAGGCAGGGGCCAAGAGACCCAGTACTTC.

The V call is TRBV10-3, the J call TRBJ1-5; possible D gene TRBD1, 5 bases. Per germline, CDR1 ENHRY and CDR2 SYGVKD. The CDR3 consists of 15 residues. Trimming pared 3 bases from V and 4 bases from J, leaving 13 bases between. The CDR3 loop is CAISDPDITNQPQHF. The CDR3 DNA sequence: TGTGCCATCAGTGACCCGGACATTACGAATCAGCCCCAGCATTTT.

This clonotype was counted many times. The chain has TRBV5-6 and TRBJ2-5; D uncertain. The CDR3 length is 14 residues. The germline V gene encodes CDR1 SGHDT and CDR2 YYEEEE. V lost 4 bases and J lost 2, with 12 bases in between. CDR3 nucleotide sequence: TGTGCCAGCAGCCCGGACGGTGGGCAAGAGACCCAGTACTTC. It is translated as CASSPDGGQETQYF.

This clonotype was found many times. The genes are TRBV20-1 and TRBJ2-7, with TRBD2 identical over 8 bases. The CDR3 is 14 residues long. Unmatched junction bases numbered 7, after V lost 6 bases and J lost 0 bases. Per the germline V gene, CDR1 is DFQATT and CDR2 is SNEGSKA (reference sequence). CDR3 protein: CSAASGLNSYEQYF. CDR3 sequence (DNA): TGCAGTGCAGCTAGCGGGCTTAACTCCTACGAGCAGTACTTC.

This sequence joins TRBV20-1 and TRBJ1-1; possible D gene TRBD1, 5 bases. This CDR3 contains 14 residues. The V and J ends lost 5 bases and 0 bases respectively, with 13 bases between them. The V gene's germline CDR1 is DFQATT and CDR2 SNEGSKA (reference sequence). CDR3 sequence (DNA): TGCAGTGCTCTTTCGGGACGGTTGAACACTGAAGCTTTCTTT. Translated: CSALSGRLNTEAFF.

Here the CDR3 DNA reads TGCAGTGCTAGAGGAGGAGGAGAAGAAAAACTGTTTTTT. It specifies CSARGGGEEKLFF. The gene calls are TRBV20-1 and TRBJ1-4; D call uncertain. With 1 base removed from V and 8 bases from J, the gap between germline ends came to 11 bases. The germline V gene has CDR1 DFQATT and CDR2 SNEGSKA (reference sequence). CDR3 length equals 13 residues.

This rearrangement joins TRBV7-9 to TRBJ2-1; 9 positions match TRBD2. V dropped 5 bases and J dropped 1; count of bases not matched to a gene: 6. CDR1 and CDR2 from the germline V gene are SEHNR and FQNEAQ (reference sequence). This CDR3 is built from 16 residues. The CDR3 sequence: CASSPTSGPSYNEQFF. Here the CDR3 DNA reads TGTGCCAGCAGCCCTACTAGCGGGCCTTCCTACAATGAGCAGTTCTTC.

This clonotype turned up a few times. The genes are TRBV4-2 and TRBJ2-7, with 11 nucleotides matching TRBD2. CDR1 and CDR2 from the germline V gene are LGHNA and YNFKEQ. The CDR3 length is 18 residues. Germline trimming cut 3 bases from V and 4 bases from J; bases unmatched to any gene: 14. CDR3 bases: TGTGCCAGCAGCCAGCGCCTCCCGCTAGCGGGGGGTCGGTACGAGCAGTACTTC. Translation: CASSQRLPLAGGRYEQYF.

This chain links TRBV5-1 with TRBJ2-5; 13 bases match TRBD2. V shed 3 bases and J 4 bases; nucleotides not matched to a gene: 9. The germline V gene has CDR1 SGHRS and CDR2 YFSETQ. The CDR3 is made up of 17 amino acids. CDR3 residues: CASSSLGLAGVGETQYF. The CDR3 nucleotides read TGCGCCAGCAGCTCGCTAGGACTAGCGGGAGTGGGAGAGACCCAGTACTTC.

The table lists this clonotype with a few counts. The V and J genes are TRBV20-1 and TRBJ2-5, with D perhaps TRBD1 (6 bases). The ends were cut back, 5 bases at V and 4 bases at J, with 8 bases in the middle. Germline V lookup: CDR1 DFQATT, CDR2 SNEGSKA (reference sequence). This CDR3 contains 11 residues. CDR3 region: CSAGDTETQYF. DNA of the CDR3: TGCAGTGCTGGGGACACAGAGACCCAGTACTTC.

This sequence joins TRBV20-1 and TRBJ2-5, with D possibly TRBD2 on 6 matching bases. This CDR3 has 13 amino acids. Germline V lookup: CDR1 DFQATT, CDR2 SNEGSKA (reference sequence). Trimming pared 5 bases from V and 5 bases from J, leaving 15 bases between. The CDR3 region is CSARGLARETQYF. For the CDR3, the DNA is TGCAGTGCTCGGGGACTGGCCAGGGAGACCCAGTACTTC.

This clonotype was recorded a few times. V gene TRBV5-1 combines with J gene TRBJ2-3, with 10 positions matching TRBD1. This CDR3 contains 18 residues. The germline V gene has CDR1 SGHRS and CDR2 YFSETQ. The junction had 11 bases not matched to a gene; V was cut back by 2 bases and J by 2 bases. The CDR3 sequence is CASSFGTGVMKTTDTQYF. The CDR3 DNA reads TGCGCCAGCAGCTTTGGGACAGGGGTCATGAAAACCACAGATACGCAGTATTTT.

The chain combines TRBV12-3 or TRBV12-4 with TRBJ2-1; TRBD2 aligns across 13 bases. The CDR3 totals 17 residues. With V trimmed by 0 bases and J by 5 bases, 4 bases remained unmatched. This CDR3 reads CASSLAPGTSGDNEQFF. In DNA form, the CDR3 reads TGTGCCAGCAGTTTAGCGCCCGGGACTAGCGGGGACAATGAGCAGTTCTTC.

This clonotype was recorded a few times. The chain recombines TRBV20-1 with TRBJ2-2, with D tentatively TRBD2 (5 bases). Between the trimmed V and J ends, which lost 5 bases and 1 base, there was a span of 17 bases. Germline CDR1 and CDR2: DFQATT and SNEGSKA (reference sequence). The CDR3 runs to 16 residues. The CDR3 is CSAPSSGTLNTGELFF. CDR3 DNA: TGCAGTGCTCCATCGAGCGGAACATTGAACACCGGGGAGCTGTTTTTT.

The chain uses TRBV6-1 and TRBJ2-1, with D perhaps matching TRBD1 (5 bases). The V gene's germline CDR1 is MNHNS and CDR2 SASEGT. There are 14 residues in the CDR3. Trimming pared 5 bases from V and 4 bases from J, leaving 12 bases between. CDR3 sequence: CASSLVKGYNEQFF. CDR3 DNA: TGTGCCAGCAGTCTAGTAAAGGGGTACAATGAGCAGTTCTTC.

Ten or more counts support this clonotype. V usage is TRBV12-3 or TRBV12-4 and J usage is TRBJ1-2; 8 nucleotides line up with TRBD1. V trimming: 5 bases; J trimming: 7 bases; junction bases outside the gene matches: 15. CDR3 size: 16 residues. The CDR3: CASSPADRVRRSGYTF. The DNA for the CDR3 is TGTGCCAGCAGTCCAGCGGACAGGGTACGCCGAAGTGGCTACACCTTC.

V is TRBV10-3 and J is TRBJ2-3; 11 bases agree with TRBD2. Losses at the gene ends were 6 bases for V and 6 bases for J; bases not matched to a gene: 11. The CDR3 spans 16 residues. Germline V gene sequence: CDR1 ENHRY, CDR2 SYGVKD. The CDR3 coding sequence is TGTGCCATCAGACCGGGACTAGCGGTGGGAGAGGATACGCAGTATTTT. Encoded protein: CAIRPGLAVGEDTQYF.

This chain links TRBV11-2 with TRBJ2-3, with D perhaps TRBD1 (6 bases). Trimming cost V 5 bases and J 4 bases, with 25 bases left between them. There are 18 residues in the CDR3. CDR1 is SGHAT, CDR2 FQNNGV, per germline. The CDR3 coding sequence is TGTGCCAGCAGCGTACCCGACAGGTTTCGAAACTTCCCAGATACGCAGTATTTT. This codes for CASSVPDRFRNFPDTQYF.

The V call is TRBV6-1, the J call TRBJ1-1; a weak D match, TRBD1 (5 bases). There are 15 residues in the CDR3. The germline V gene has CDR1 MNHNS and CDR2 SASEGT. V lost 0 bases and J 8 bases, leaving 16 bases between the germline ends. The CDR3 coding sequence is TGTGCCAGCAGTGAAGCGGCAGCCCCAGGGCCAGAAGCTTTCTTT. It encodes CASSEAAAPGPEAFF.

This chain links TRBV30 with TRBJ1-1; 8 bases fit TRBD1. This CDR3 is 17 amino acids long. Germline CDR1 GTSNPN, CDR2 SVGIG (reference sequence). With V trimmed by 2 bases and J by 1 base, 12 bases remained unmatched. CDR3 coding DNA: TGTGCCTGGAGTTTACGCTCCTGGACAGGGAAGAACACTGAAGCTTTCTTT. Translated, it gives CAWSLRSWTGKNTEAFF.

In this sample, this clonotype turned up a few times. This chain links TRBV7-2 with TRBJ2-1; 8 bases map to TRBD2. V was clipped by 4 bases and J by 0 bases; unmatched bases: 5. The CDR3 runs to 16 residues. Germline values: CDR1 SGHTA, CDR2 FQGNSA. The chain's CDR3 is CASSWGTRSSYNEQFF. CDR3 sequence (DNA): TGTGCCAGCAGCTGGGGGACTAGGAGCTCCTACAATGAGCAGTTCTTC.